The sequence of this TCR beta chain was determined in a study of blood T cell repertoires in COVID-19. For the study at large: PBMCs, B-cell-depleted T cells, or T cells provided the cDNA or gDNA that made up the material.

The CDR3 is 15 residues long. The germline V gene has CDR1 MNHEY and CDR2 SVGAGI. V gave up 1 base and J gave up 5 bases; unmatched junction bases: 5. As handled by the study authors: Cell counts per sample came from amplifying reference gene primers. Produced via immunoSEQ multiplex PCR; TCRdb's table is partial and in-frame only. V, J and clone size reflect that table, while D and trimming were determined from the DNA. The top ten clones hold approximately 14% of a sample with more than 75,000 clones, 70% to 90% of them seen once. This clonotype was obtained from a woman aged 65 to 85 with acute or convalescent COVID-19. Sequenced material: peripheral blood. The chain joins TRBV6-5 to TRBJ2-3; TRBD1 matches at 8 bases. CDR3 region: CASSYFRTGRDTQYF. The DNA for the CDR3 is TGTGCCAGCAGTTACTTCCGGACAGGGAGAGATACGCAGTATTTT.